The present entry profiles one TCR beta chain with its context. The Seattle patients, enrolled during active infection, were followed longitudinally. The germline gives CDR1 ENHRY, CDR2 SYGVKD. The V end lost 3 bases, the J end lost 1 base, and 7 bases lay between the germline ends. CDR3 length: 15 residues. This sample stems from a study of blood T cell repertoires in COVID-19. As originally analysed: Scientists estimated how many nucleated cells there were by amplifying reference gene primers. The method was immunoSEQ multiplex PCR; TCRdb's version includes in-frame clones alone and lacks a portion of them. From that table come the V and J calls and clone size; the DNA was used to work out D and trimming. The data hold 190,000 or so clones, with around four fifths observed a single time.

The specimen was peripheral blood. This TCR was recovered from a man aged 55 to 69 with COVID-19, enrolled during active disease. The rearrangement links TRBV10-3 to TRBJ1-6, with D unresolved. CDR3 DNA sequence: TGTGCCATCAGTGAAGACGGGTCCTATAATTCACCCCTCCACTTT. It specifies CAISEDGSYNSPLHF.